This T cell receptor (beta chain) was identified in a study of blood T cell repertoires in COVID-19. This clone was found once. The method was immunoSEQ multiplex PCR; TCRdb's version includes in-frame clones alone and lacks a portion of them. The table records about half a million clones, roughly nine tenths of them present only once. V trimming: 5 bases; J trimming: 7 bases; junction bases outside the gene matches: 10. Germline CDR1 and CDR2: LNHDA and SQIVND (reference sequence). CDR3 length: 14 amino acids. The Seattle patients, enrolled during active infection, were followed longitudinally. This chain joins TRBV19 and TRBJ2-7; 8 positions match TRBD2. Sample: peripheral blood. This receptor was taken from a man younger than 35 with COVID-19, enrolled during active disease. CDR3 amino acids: CASSRGGGTREQYF. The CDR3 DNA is TGTGCCAGTAGTCGGGGGGGCGGGACGAGGGAGCAGTACTTC. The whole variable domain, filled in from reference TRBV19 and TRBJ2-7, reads DGGITQSPKYLFRKEGQNVTLSCEQNLNHDAMYWYRQDPGQGLRLIYYSQIVNDFQKGDIAEGYSVSREKKESFPLTVTSAQKNPTAFYLCASSRGGGTREQYFGPGTRLTVT.